Detailed here is one T cell receptor (beta chain). The study ran its PCR with 60 Vbeta and 13 Jbeta primers. Here immunoSEQ multiplex PCR was the method, and the copy in TCRdb shows in-frame clones only, minus some. The specimen's table records 130,000 or so clones. This entry is derived from a study of cytomegalovirus exposure and HLA in healthy donors. This CDR3 comprises 11 residues. Trimming stripped 8 bases from V and 2 bases from J, with 6 bases between. The V gene's germline CDR1 is MDHEN and CDR2 SYDVKM. Sequencing was performed on PBMCs. This clonotype was sampled from a woman aged 18-29 years in good health and CMV-seronegative. The chain couples TRBV28 to TRBJ1-2; no reliable D call. The CDR3 DNA follows: TGTGCCAGCTCGGGAAACTATGGCTACACCTTC. Protein product: CASSGNYGYTF.